The 22 T cell receptor beta chains presented below share a single source sample, sequenced in a study of T cell changes during pregnancy in multiple sclerosis. Some clones are missing from TCRdb's copy, which holds only in-frame ones; the method was immunoSEQ multiplex PCR. In the table there are approximately 100,000 clones, almost 95% of which are singletons. This specimen consisted of peripheral blood, obtained before pregnancy. The source of these receptors is a female donor with multiple sclerosis, enrolled in a pregnancy study.

The J gene is TRBJ2-5, the V gene TRBV11-2, with 15 nucleotides matching TRBD2. The junction had 4 bases not matched to a gene; V was cut back by 6 bases and J by 2 bases. CDR1 is SGHAT and CDR2 is FQNNGV in the germline V gene. The CDR3 runs to 16 residues. The DNA for the CDR3 is TGTGCCAGCAGTCTTGGACTAGCGGGAGGGCAAGAGACCCAGTACTTC. Translating it yields CASSLGLAGGQETQYF. Full variable domain (remainder filled in from reference TRBV11-2 and TRBJ2-5): EAGVAQSPRYKIIEKRQSVAFWCNPISGHATLYWYQQILGQGPKLLIQFQNNGVVDDSQLPKDRFSAERLKGVDSTLKIQPAKLEDSAVYLCASSLGLAGGQETQYFGPGTRLLVL.

The chain is built from TRBV7-2 and TRBJ1-2; TRBD1 is a possible D gene (6 bases). The V gene lost 0 bases and the J gene lost 5 bases, with 13 bases spanning the gap. Germline V gene lookup returns CDR1 SGHTA and CDR2 FQGNSA. The CDR3 length is 15 residues. The CDR3 sequence is CASSLARAGEYGYTF. In DNA, the CDR3 is TGTGCCAGCAGCTTAGCGAGGGCAGGGGAATATGGCTACACCTTC.

This chain uses TRBV5-1 with TRBJ2-2; maybe TRBD1 (6 bases). CDR1 is SGHRS and CDR2 is YFSETQ in the germline V gene. With 2 bases removed from V and 4 bases from J, the gap between germline ends came to 9 bases. CDR3 length: 14 residues. The CDR3 is CASSFQGSTGELFF. The CDR3 region has the DNA TGCGCCAGCAGCTTCCAGGGGTCCACCGGGGAGCTGTTTTTT. Variable domain in full (rest from reference TRBV5-1 and TRBJ2-2): KAGVTQTPRYLIKTRGQQVTLSCSPISGHRSVSWYQQTPGQGLQFLFEYFSETQRNKGNFPGRFSGRQFSNSRSEMNVSTLELGDSALYLCASSFQGSTGELFFGEGSRLTVL.

The chain uses TRBV4-1 and TRBJ2-4; 7 bases are a match to TRBD2. CDR1 is MGHRA and CDR2 is YSYEKL in the germline V gene. CDR3 size: 16 residues. J gave up 0 bases and V 5 bases, and 7 bases lay outside the gene matches. CDR3 sequence: CASSGLGFLAKNIQYF. The CDR3 DNA reads as TGCGCCAGCAGCGGACTAGGGTTTCTAGCCAAAAACATTCAGTACTTC.

The J gene is TRBJ2-3, the V gene TRBV28; 9 bases are a match to TRBD2. The CDR3 is 14 residues long. CDR1 and CDR2 (germline): MDHEN, SYDVKM. V was clipped by 7 bases and J by 2 bases; unmatched bases: 4. CDR3 protein: CASTLAGTTDTQYF. DNA of the CDR3: TGTGCCAGCACTCTAGCGGGGACCACAGATACGCAGTATTTT.

This rearrangement joins TRBV29-1 to TRBJ1-2; D is unresolved. This CDR3 comprises 12 residues. V lost 4 bases to trimming and J lost 2 bases, with 8 bases between them. Germline CDR1 and CDR2: SQVTM and ANQGSEA. CDR3 sequence reads: CSVGQLNYGYTF. The CDR3 DNA is TGCAGCGTTGGACAATTAAACTATGGCTACACCTTC.

This clone was recorded only once. The chain carries TRBV30 and TRBJ2-7; D is perhaps TRBD2 (6 bases). Between the trimmed V and J ends, which lost 1 base and 6 bases, there was a span of 16 bases. The CDR3 sequence is 14 residues long. Germline assignment: CDR1 GTSNPN and CDR2 SVGIG (reference sequence). CDR3 in amino acids: CAWSALMGLGEQYF. The CDR3 DNA reads TGTGCCTGGAGTGCCCTGATGGGACTCGGCGAGCAGTACTTC.

V gene TRBV7-9 combines with J gene TRBJ2-7; TRBD1 aligns across 7 bases. The CDR3 loop spans 14 amino acids. Germline assignment: CDR1 SEHNR and CDR2 FQNEAQ (reference sequence). V shed 5 bases, J shed 7 bases, and the junction held 11 bases outside the gene matches. The CDR3 DNA is TGTGCCAGCAGCCCAATGGGCTCAGGGGGAGAGCAGTACTTC. Translated, it gives CASSPMGSGGEQYF.

The chain employs TRBV30 and TRBJ1-4, with 8 bases aligning to TRBD1. The CDR3 is 18 amino acids. Trimming cost V 0 bases and J 0 bases; bases outside gene matches: 9. Germline V lookup: CDR1 GTSNPN, CDR2 SVGIG (reference sequence). The CDR3 bases are TGTGCCTGGAGTGTAGGACAGGGATGGACTGCAACTAATGAAAAACTGTTTTTT. Its protein is CAWSVGQGWTATNEKLFF.

The chain uses TRBV4-1 and TRBJ2-7, with TRBD1 matching over 9 bases. The V gene end was trimmed by 5 bases and the J gene end by 3 bases; junction bases not matched to a gene: 5. CDR3 size: 14 residues. The V gene's germline CDR1 is MGHRA and CDR2 YSYEKL. The DNA of the CDR3 is TGCGCCAGCAGCGAGGGACAGGGAGTCTACGAGCAGTACTTC. It is translated as CASSEGQGVYEQYF.

This chain uses TRBV2 with TRBJ2-2, with 9 bases aligning to TRBD1. The V gene's germline CDR1 is SNHLY and CDR2 FYNNEI. The CDR3 is 16 amino acids. J lost 4 bases, V lost 1 base, and 4 bases had no gene match. CDR3 amino acids: CASSEGTGVGTGELFF. CDR3 bases: TGTGCCAGCAGTGAAGGGACAGGGGTTGGCACCGGGGAGCTGTTTTTT.

The rearrangement joins TRBV19 to TRBJ2-1, with 10 bases lining up with TRBD2. V trimming: 4 bases; J trimming: 5 bases; junction bases outside the gene matches: 5. This CDR3 spans 15 amino acids. The V gene's germline CDR1 is LNHDA and CDR2 SQIVND (reference sequence). CDR3 sequence reads: CASSRSGRANNEQFF. In DNA form, the CDR3 reads TGTGCCAGTAGTAGGAGCGGGAGGGCCAACAATGAGCAGTTCTTC.

CDR3 sequence (DNA): TGTGCCAGCAGTTTAGACAGGGCGAACACCGGGGAGCTGTTTTTT. Translation gives CASSLDRANTGELFF. V gene TRBV28 combines with J gene TRBJ2-2; 7 nucleotides match TRBD1. Losses at the gene ends were 2 bases for V and 0 bases for J; bases not matched to a gene: 0. The CDR3 is 15 residues long. The V gene's germline CDR1 is MDHEN and CDR2 SYDVKM.

The chain has TRBV6-5 and TRBJ2-1, with 7 bases matching TRBD2. The V gene end was trimmed by 6 bases and the J gene end by 7 bases; junction bases not matched to a gene: 9. Germline V gene data show CDR1 as MNHEY and CDR2 as SVGAGI. The CDR3 is made up of 14 amino acids. The chain's CDR3 is CASSPGRERNEQFF. The CDR3, as DNA: TGTGCCAGCAGCCCGGGGCGGGAGCGGAATGAGCAGTTCTTC.

The chain links TRBV6-5 to TRBJ2-7; possible D gene TRBD1, 6 bases. Germline V gene lookup returns CDR1 MNHEY and CDR2 SVGAGI. The ends were cut back, 8 bases at V and 0 bases at J, with 14 bases in the middle. The CDR3 is 14 amino acids. CDR3 in amino acids: CASGTGTLSYEQYF. CDR3 in DNA: TGTGCCAGCGGGACCGGGACACTCTCCTACGAGCAGTACTTC.

This clone was detected a few times. The V and J genes are TRBV7-9 and TRBJ1-2; D possibly corresponds to TRBD1 (5 bases). The CDR3 extends over 15 amino acids. Germline V gene data show CDR1 as SEHNR and CDR2 as FQNEAQ (reference sequence). V was clipped by 5 bases and J by 1 base, with 14 bases between them. In nucleotides, the CDR3 is TGTGCCAGCAGCCCGTACCGGGGGGGTAACTATGGCTACACCTTC. It encodes CASSPYRGGNYGYTF.

The chain has TRBV27 and TRBJ2-6, with 7 bases lining up with TRBD1. The V gene end was trimmed by 8 bases and the J gene end by 3 bases; junction bases not matched to a gene: 25. The V gene's germline CDR1 is MNHEY and CDR2 SMNVEV (reference sequence). The CDR3 runs 21 residues. DNA for the CDR3: TGTGCCAGCTCATCCCCCTATCTATGGGCAGGGGGAAAAGGTGGGGCCAACGTCCTGACTTTC. Its protein product is CASSSPYLWAGGKGGANVLTF.

V is TRBV7-9 and J is TRBJ2-1; D possibly corresponds to TRBD2 (6 bases). V was clipped by 6 bases and J by 9 bases, with 15 bases between them. CDR3 length: 13 amino acids. Germline CDR1 SEHNR, CDR2 FQNEAQ (reference sequence). CDR3 DNA: TGTGCCAGCAGTCGTAGCGGTTGGTCTGAGCAGTTCTTC. This sequence encodes CASSRSGWSEQFF.

The chain combines TRBV5-8 with TRBJ1-2; 10 nucleotides line up with TRBD1. CDR1 SGHTS and CDR2 YDEGEE come from the germline V gene. CDR3 length: 14 residues. V lost 3 bases, J lost 8 bases, and 7 bases stayed unmatched. The DNA for the CDR3 is TGTGCCAGCAGCTCCGTGGGACAGGGGTACGGCTACACCTTC. The encoded protein is CASSSVGQGYGYTF. The full variable domain, its missing parts supplied by reference TRBV5-8 and TRBJ1-2, is EAGVTQSPTHLIKTRGQQATLRCSPISGHTSVYWYQQALGLGLQFLLWYDEGEERNRGNFPPRFSGRQFPNYSSELNVNALELEDSALYLCASSSVGQGYGYTFGSGTRLTVV.

V and J are TRBV7-9 and TRBJ1-5; D is possibly TRBD1 (6 bases). Trimming cost V 8 bases and J 9 bases, with 17 bases left between them. The CDR3 length is 13 residues. Germline V gene sequence: CDR1 SEHNR, CDR2 FQNEAQ (reference sequence). In nucleotides, the CDR3 is TGTGCCAGCGCAGGGGCCGGGGCCGGGCCCCAGCATTTT. This translates into CASAGAGAGPQHF.

The chain employs TRBV27 and TRBJ2-7; 8 nucleotides line up with TRBD2. V lost 7 bases to trimming and J lost 0 bases; unmatched junction nucleotides: 8. The CDR3 totals 15 residues. Germline loops: CDR1 MNHEY, CDR2 SMNVEV (reference sequence). CDR3 sequence (DNA): TGTGCCAGCATCCTGCGGGGGGCGTCCTCCTACGAGCAGTACTTC. This sequence encodes CASILRGASSYEQYF.

This sequence joins TRBV7-6 and TRBJ2-7; TRBD2 is a possible D gene (6 bases). Trimming removed 2 bases at V and 5 bases at J, with 10 bases between. Looked up from germline, CDR1 is SGHVS and CDR2 is FNYEAQ. The CDR3 spans 13 residues. CDR3 residues: CASSLSRGNEQYF. The CDR3 DNA reads as TGTGCCAGCAGCTTAAGTCGGGGGAACGAGCAGTACTTC. Complete variable domain (other parts from reference TRBV7-6 and TRBJ2-7): GAGVSQSPRYKVTKRGQDVALRCDPISGHVSLYWYRQALGQGPEFLTYFNYEAQQDKSGLPNDRFSAERPEGSISTLTIQRTEQRDSAMYRCASSLSRGNEQYFGPGTRLTVT.